A single sample is the source of the 29 T cell receptor beta chains below, sequenced in a study of beta chain features in type 1 diabetes. Study-wide points: Moderate yet significant TCRB CDR3 shortening was seen in Type 1 diabetes patients in all four CD4+ subsets.

What these receptors recognize is not known. The investigators reverse transcribed all of the isolated RNA, so they sequenced expressed TCRB transcripts. Using immunoSEQ multiplex PCR, the repertoire was profiled, and TCRdb retains in-frame clones only, with some absent. The sample shows 160,000 or so clones, roughly 60% of them seen only once. Sample: naive CD4+ T cells from blood. All receptors derive from a man aged 25-40 years with type 1 diabetes.

This chain links TRBV23-1 with TRBJ2-1; D remains unclear. TRBV23-1 is flagged as an ORF with uncertain function. This CDR3 is 13 amino acids long. Deletions cut 2 bases from V and 8 bases from J, with 10 bases between. The CDR3 loop is CASSQVPSDEQFF. The CDR3 coding sequence is TGCGCCAGCAGTCAAGTTCCGAGCGATGAGCAGTTCTTC.

J is TRBJ1-4 and V is TRBV20-1; D ambiguous. The CDR3 sequence is 11 residues long. Trimming stripped 3 bases from V and 16 bases from J, with 15 bases between. CDR1 and CDR2 from the germline V gene are DFQATT and SNEGSKA (reference sequence). The CDR3 sequence: CSASSGFLPFF. The CDR3 nucleotides are TGCAGTGCTAGCTCTGGTTTTTTGCCGTTTTTT.

The rearrangement joins TRBV7-2 to TRBJ2-5; D is possibly TRBD2 (5 bases). The CDR3 is made up of 15 amino acids. Trimming stripped 2 bases from V and 1 base from J, with 11 bases between. Germline CDR1 SGHTA, CDR2 FQGNSA. The CDR3 bases are TGTGCCAGCAGCTTAATCTCGGCGGGCCAAGAGACCCAGTACTTC. Translating it yields CASSLISAGQETQYF.

J is TRBJ2-6 and V is TRBV20-1, with unresolved D. Trimming cost V 6 bases and J 17 bases, with 17 bases left between them. The germline CDR1 and CDR2 sequences are DFQATT and SNEGSKA (reference sequence). CDR3 length: 11 amino acids. CDR3 DNA sequence: TGCAGTGCCCCGACGGCAGCGCGGATGACTTTC. This translates into CSAPTAARMTF.

The V gene is TRBV6-5, the J gene TRBJ2-1; 12 nucleotides match TRBD2. Germline CDR1 and CDR2: MNHEY and SVGAGI. CDR3 length: 15 amino acids. V trimming: 6 bases; J trimming: 6 bases; junction bases outside the gene matches: 6. The CDR3: CASSTTSGGINEQFF. DNA for the CDR3: TGTGCCAGCAGCACTACTAGCGGGGGGATCAATGAGCAGTTCTTC.

The CDR3 spells CASSGGTKNIQYF. The CDR3 coding sequence is TGTGCCAGCAGCGGGGGGACCAAAAACATTCAGTACTTC. This rearrangement joins TRBV25-1 to TRBJ2-4; TRBD2 matches at 7 bases. Per the germline V gene, CDR1 is MGHDK and CDR2 is SYGVNS. The CDR3 totals 13 residues. Germline trimming cut 6 bases from V and 2 bases from J; bases unmatched to any gene: 1.

The V call is TRBV6-5, the J call TRBJ1-1; TRBD1 agrees at 7 bases. Trimming cost V 4 bases and J 6 bases; bases outside gene matches: 8. CDR1 and CDR2 (germline): MNHEY, SVGAGI. The length of the CDR3 is 14 residues. The CDR3 protein is CASSFNRGGAEAFF. For the CDR3, the DNA is TGTGCCAGCAGTTTCAACAGGGGAGGGGCTGAAGCTTTCTTT.

The CDR3 is CASSQQRYPRYF. CDR3 DNA: TGCGCCAGCAGCCAACAACGGTATCCGAGATACTTC. The J gene is TRBJ2-4, the V gene TRBV4-3; D is unclear. CDR3 size: 12 residues. Germline V gives CDR1 LGHNA, CDR2 YSLEER. The V end was cut by 2 bases, the J end by 16 bases, with 15 bases between.

The chain is built from TRBV29-1 and TRBJ2-7; D uncertain. The germline gives CDR1 SQVTM, CDR2 ANQGSEA. The CDR3 consists of 15 residues. The V end lost 5 bases, the J end lost 5 bases, and 22 bases lay between the germline ends. CDR3 bases: TGCAGCGTTCTAAAAAGAGGCGCCGGCGGCCACGAGCAGTACTTC. This encodes CSVLKRGAGGHEQYF.

This clone has more than one count but fewer than ten. V is TRBV30 and J is TRBJ1-5; D ambiguous. The CDR3 covers 15 residues. V lost 3 bases to trimming and J lost 0 bases, with 12 bases between them. Looked up from germline, CDR1 is GTSNPN and CDR2 is SVGIG (reference sequence). CDR3 DNA sequence: TGTGCCTGGAGGGCCAAAGCCGATAGCAATCAGCCCCAGCATTTT. Residues: CAWRAKADSNQPQHF. Looking up the rest from reference TRBV30 and TRBJ1-5 gives the full variable domain: SQTIHQWPATLVQPVGSPLSLECTVEGTSNPNLYWYRQAAGRGLQLLFYSVGIGQISSEVPQNLSASRPQDRQFILSSKKLLLSDSGFYLCAWRAKADSNQPQHFGDGTRLSIL.

This chain connects TRBV9 to TRBJ2-5; D is uncertain. Germline lookup yields CDR1 SGDLS and CDR2 YYNGEE. CDR3 length equals 13 residues. Deletions cut 3 bases from V and 1 base from J, with 7 bases between. The CDR3 protein is CASSDQAQETQYF. The CDR3 DNA reads TGTGCCAGCAGCGATCAGGCCCAAGAGACCCAGTACTTC.

This clone was observed a handful of times. This CDR3 is CSSRSYTDTQYF. The CDR3 DNA sequence: TGCAGCTCCCGGAGCTACACAGATACGCAGTATTTT. The J gene is TRBJ2-3, the V gene TRBV29-1; D is undetermined. The CDR3 has 12 residues. The germline V gene encodes CDR1 SQVTM and CDR2 ANQGSEA. Deletions cut 8 bases from V and 2 bases from J, with 11 bases between.

This clone was recorded only once. The chain carries TRBV29-1 and TRBJ2-2; TRBD1 might be the D (6 bases). Germline CDR1 reads SQVTM; CDR2 reads ANQGSEA. This CDR3 region has 15 residues. Trimming stripped 2 bases from V and 3 bases from J, with 13 bases between. In DNA form, the CDR3 reads TGCAGCGTTGAATCGTCAGGGGCGGACACCGGGGAGCTGTTTTTT. Translating it yields CSVESSGADTGELFF.

The V gene is TRBV30, the J gene TRBJ2-3; D gene unclear. Germline V lookup: CDR1 GTSNPN, CDR2 SVGIG (reference sequence). The CDR3 length is 13 residues. Deletions cut 2 bases from V and 6 bases from J, with 12 bases between. The CDR3: CAWSIELVDTQYF. For the CDR3, the DNA is TGTGCCTGGAGTATCGAACTTGTGGATACGCAGTATTTT.

In DNA, the CDR3 is TGCGCCAGCAGCACCCGCCCGCTACAGGGCCTCGACGAGCAGTACTTC. Its translation is CASSTRPLQGLDEQYF. J is TRBJ2-7 and V is TRBV4-3; D might be TRBD1 (6 bases). The CDR3 consists of 16 residues. Germline V gene data show CDR1 as LGHNA and CDR2 as YSLEER. Trimming pared 5 bases from V and 5 bases from J, leaving 22 bases between.

This clone was picked up a small number of times. The chain couples TRBV14 to TRBJ2-3; D gene ambiguous. Germline CDR1 is SGHDN and CDR2 is FVKESK. The CDR3 spans 14 residues. V lost 5 bases, J lost 1 base, and 10 bases lay in between. CDR3 in DNA: TGTGCCAGCAGCGTCCAAGTGGGCACAGATACGCAGTATTTT. It encodes CASSVQVGTDTQYF.

The chain joins TRBV9 to TRBJ1-3, with 7 bases that match TRBD1. Trimming removed 2 bases from V and 4 bases from J; junction bases left unmatched: 3. Looked up from germline, CDR1 is SGDLS and CDR2 is YYNGEE. The CDR3 runs 14 residues. The CDR3 sequence: CASSVGTAGNTIYF. CDR3 bases: TGTGCCAGCAGCGTCGGGACAGCGGGAAACACCATATATTTT.

The chain links TRBV19 to TRBJ1-1; D is uncertain. Germline CDR1 and CDR2: LNHDA and SQIVND (reference sequence). This CDR3 region has 13 residues. Trimming stripped 7 bases from V and 1 base from J, with 10 bases between. The DNA of the CDR3 is TGTGCCAGTACACGGGCTAGGAACACTGAAGCTTTCTTT. Protein product: CASTRARNTEAFF. Looking up the rest from reference TRBV19 and TRBJ1-1 gives the full variable domain: DGGITQSPKYLFRKEGQNVTLSCEQNLNHDAMYWYRQDPGQGLRLIYYSQIVNDFQKGDIAEGYSVSREKKESFPLTVTSAQKNPTAFYLCASTRARNTEAFFGQGTRLTVV.

V is TRBV2 and J is TRBJ1-2; 9 bases are shared with TRBD1. Trimming took 6 bases from V and 6 from J; bases not matched to a gene: 5. Germline V lookup: CDR1 SNHLY, CDR2 FYNNEI. The CDR3 covers 13 residues. This chain's CDR3 is CASRDRGQDGYTF. The CDR3 bases are TGTGCCAGCAGGGACAGGGGTCAGGATGGCTACACCTTC.

V is TRBV30 and J is TRBJ2-3; 10 bases line up with TRBD2. Looked up from germline, CDR1 is GTSNPN and CDR2 is SVGIG (reference sequence). The V and J ends lost 0 bases and 0 bases, in that order; junction bases with no gene match: 6. The CDR3 consists of 17 residues. CDR3 DNA: TGTGCCTGGAGTGTAAGGCGGACTAGCGGTAGCACAGATACGCAGTATTTT. Encoded protein: CAWSVRRTSGSTDTQYF.

This clone was recorded a few times. The rearrangement links TRBV29-1 to TRBJ2-7; unclear D gene. This CDR3 spans 14 amino acids. The V end was cut by 6 bases, the J end by 0 bases, with 15 bases between. From germline, CDR1 is SQVTM and CDR2 ANQGSEA. The CDR3 spells CSVRSWTTSYEQYF. CDR3 nucleotide sequence: TGCAGCGTCCGATCCTGGACGACCTCCTACGAGCAGTACTTC.

The chain uses TRBV11-2 and TRBJ2-3; D tentatively fits TRBD1 or TRBD2 (6 bases each). The germline V and J ends were trimmed by 7 bases and 4 bases, with 12 bases remaining between them. Germline CDR1 SGHAT, CDR2 FQNNGV. The CDR3 contains 13 residues. The CDR3 region has the DNA TGTGCCAGCAACCGCGGGACATCAGATACGCAGTATTTT. Protein product: CASNRGTSDTQYF.

V usage is TRBV29-1 and J usage is TRBJ2-7, with D hard to call. Germline loops: CDR1 SQVTM, CDR2 ANQGSEA. Trimming removed 7 bases from V and 3 bases from J, with 16 bases in between. The CDR3 covers 13 residues. CDR3 sequence reads: CSGSSDGIYEQYF. As DNA, the CDR3 is TGCAGCGGCTCCTCCGACGGCATCTACGAGCAGTACTTC.

V is TRBV4-3 and J is TRBJ2-4; TRBD2 might be the D (5 bases). Germline CDR1 reads LGHNA; CDR2 reads YSLEER. The V end was cut by 4 bases, the J end by 1 base, with 11 bases between. This CDR3 has 15 residues. The CDR3 DNA sequence: TGCGCCAGCAGCCCGGGGAATTCTGCCAAAAACATTCAGTACTTC. Protein sequence: CASSPGNSAKNIQYF.

This chain uses TRBV27 with TRBJ1-3; D uncertain. CDR1 MNHEY and CDR2 SMNVEV come from the germline V gene (reference sequence). V lost 5 bases and J lost 4, with 9 bases in between. The CDR3 length is 13 residues. The CDR3 coding sequence is TGTGCCAGCAGTAACCCGACAGGAAACACCATATATTTT. It codes for CASSNPTGNTIYF.

This chain links TRBV29-1 with TRBJ2-5; 16 bases line up with TRBD2. Germline loops: CDR1 SQVTM, CDR2 ANQGSEA. This CDR3 is 15 amino acids long. V lost 6 bases to trimming and J lost 4 bases; unmatched junction nucleotides: 5. The CDR3 protein is CSVGTSGGAGETQYF. CDR3 in DNA: TGCAGCGTCGGGACTAGCGGGGGGGCCGGAGAGACCCAGTACTTC. The full variable domain, rest sourced from reference TRBV29-1 and TRBJ2-5, is SAVISQKPSRDICQRGTSLTIQCQVDSQVTMMFWYRQQPGQSLTLIATANQGSEATYESGFVIDKFPISRPNLTFSTLTVSNMSPEDSSIYLCSVGTSGGAGETQYFGPGTRLLVL.

This chain connects TRBV7-2 to TRBJ2-7; TRBD2 is a possible D gene (6 bases). Per the germline V gene, CDR1 is SGHTA and CDR2 is FQGNSA. V was trimmed by 3 bases and J by 12 bases, leaving 15 bases between them. This CDR3 contains 12 residues. The DNA of the CDR3 is TGTGCCAGCAGCTTCGAAGGCGGGGCCGGGTACTTC. Its protein product is CASSFEGGAGYF. Together with reference TRBV7-2 and TRBJ2-7, the CDR3 gives the full variable domain: GAGVSQSPSNKVTEKGKDVELRCDPISGHTALYWYRQSLGQGLEFLIYFQGNSAPDKSGLPSDRFSAERTGGSVSTLTIQRTQQEDSAVYLCASSFEGGAGYFGPGTRLTVT.

This chain connects TRBV29-1 to TRBJ1-1; D not certain. The CDR3 extends over 15 amino acids. Deletions cut 4 bases from V and 0 bases from J, with 15 bases between. Looked up from germline, CDR1 is SQVTM and CDR2 is ANQGSEA. The CDR3 sequence: CSVGGGVVMNTEAFF. CDR3 bases: TGCAGCGTTGGAGGAGGAGTAGTCATGAACACTGAAGCTTTCTTT.

The V call is TRBV9, the J call TRBJ2-5; D is unresolved. Germline V gene lookup returns CDR1 SGDLS and CDR2 YYNGEE. The germline V and J ends were trimmed by 1 base and 2 bases, with 9 bases remaining between them. The CDR3 covers 14 residues. CDR3 in DNA: TGTGCCAGCAGCGTAAGTAGCAGGCAAGAGACCCAGTACTTC. Protein sequence: CASSVSSRQETQYF.